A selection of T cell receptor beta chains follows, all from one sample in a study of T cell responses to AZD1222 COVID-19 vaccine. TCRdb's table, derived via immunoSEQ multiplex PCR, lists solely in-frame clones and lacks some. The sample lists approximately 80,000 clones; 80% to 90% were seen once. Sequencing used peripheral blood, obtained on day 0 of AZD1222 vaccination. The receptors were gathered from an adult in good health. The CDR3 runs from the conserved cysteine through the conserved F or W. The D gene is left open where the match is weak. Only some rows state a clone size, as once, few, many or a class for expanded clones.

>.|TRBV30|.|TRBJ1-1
CAWSGSMNTEAFF
TGTGCCTGGAGTGGGTCAATGAACACTGAAGCTTTCTTT
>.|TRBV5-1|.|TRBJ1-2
CASSGNYGYTF
TGCGCCAGCAGCGGGAACTATGGCTACACCTTC
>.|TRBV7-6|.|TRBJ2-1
CASSLQGGRQFNEQFF
TGTGCCAGCAGCTTACAGGGGGGCAGACAGTTCAATGAGCAGTTCTTC
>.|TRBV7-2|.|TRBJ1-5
CASSLSAGYDNQPQHF
TGTGCCAGCAGCTTATCGGCGGGGTATGACAATCAGCCCCAGCATTTT
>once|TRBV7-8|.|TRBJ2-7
CASSLVTGLREQYF
TGTGCCAGCAGCTTAGTAACAGGACTTAGGGAGCAGTACTTC
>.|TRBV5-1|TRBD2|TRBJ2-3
CASSSKGASGRDLTDTQYF
TGCGCCAGCAGCTCTAAAGGGGCTAGCGGGAGGGATCTCACAGATACGCAGTATTTT
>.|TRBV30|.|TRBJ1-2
CAWRVDKANYGYTF
TGTGCCTGGAGGGTGGACAAAGCTAACTATGGCTACACCTTC
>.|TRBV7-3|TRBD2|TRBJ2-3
CASSMFSGASTDTQYF
TGTGCCAGCAGCATGTTTAGCGGGGCCAGCACAGATACGCAGTATTTT
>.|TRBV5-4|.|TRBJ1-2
CASTWTGRGDGYTF
TGTGCCAGCACCTGGACCGGTCGCGGGGACGGCTACACCTTC
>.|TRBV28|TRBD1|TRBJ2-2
CASVTGDNTGELFF
TGTGCCAGCGTGACAGGGGACAACACCGGGGAGCTGTTTTTT
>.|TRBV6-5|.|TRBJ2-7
CASSRDFSTYEQYF
TGTGCCAGCAGTAGGGACTTTTCTACCTACGAGCAGTACTTC
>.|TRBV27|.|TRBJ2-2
CASSFTAPRDGELFF
TGTGCCAGCAGTTTTACGGCACCTCGCGACGGGGAGCTGTTTTTT
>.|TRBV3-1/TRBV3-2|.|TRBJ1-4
CASSQGTEKLFF
TGTGCCAGCAGCCAAGGCACCGAAAAACTGTTTTTT
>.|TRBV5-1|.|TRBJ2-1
CASSLNYNNEQFF
TGCGCCAGCAGCTTGAACTACAACAATGAGCAGTTCTTC
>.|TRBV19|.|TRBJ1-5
CASSIVSENSNQPQHF
TGTGCCAGTAGTATAGTATCGGAAAATAGCAATCAGCCCCAGCATTTT